This paragraph reports one TCR beta chain. No antigen is known for it. The entry originates in a study of T cell responses to AZD1222 COVID-19 vaccine. Overall study results and limits: Close to half of spike-specific TCRs reportedly recognize unmutated variant regions. Recipients of AZD1222 seropositive at baseline numbered only 6 or 7.

CDR3 length: 14 residues. V shed 4 bases and J 6 bases; nucleotides not matched to a gene: 9. The germline V gene encodes CDR1 SGHRS and CDR2 YFSETQ. Sequenced by immunoSEQ multiplex PCR; TCRdb stores in-frame clones only, minus some. This sample has roughly 140,000 clones, with 85% to 95% found just once. The receptor was derived from an adult in good health. This specimen was peripheral blood, taken on day 0 of MenACWY control vaccination. V gene TRBV5-1 combines with J gene TRBJ1-1; 7 bases line up with TRBD1. In DNA, the CDR3 is TGCGCCAGCAGCGAAGGGGACAGTAGCTCTGAAGCTTTCTTT. Protein: CASSEGDSSSEAFF. The whole variable domain, filled in from reference TRBV5-1 and TRBJ1-1, reads KAGVTQTPRYLIKTRGQQVTLSCSPISGHRSVSWYQQTPGQGLQFLFEYFSETQRNKGNFPGRFSGRQFSNSRSEMNVSTLELGDSALYLCASSEGDSSSEAFFGQGTRLTVV.